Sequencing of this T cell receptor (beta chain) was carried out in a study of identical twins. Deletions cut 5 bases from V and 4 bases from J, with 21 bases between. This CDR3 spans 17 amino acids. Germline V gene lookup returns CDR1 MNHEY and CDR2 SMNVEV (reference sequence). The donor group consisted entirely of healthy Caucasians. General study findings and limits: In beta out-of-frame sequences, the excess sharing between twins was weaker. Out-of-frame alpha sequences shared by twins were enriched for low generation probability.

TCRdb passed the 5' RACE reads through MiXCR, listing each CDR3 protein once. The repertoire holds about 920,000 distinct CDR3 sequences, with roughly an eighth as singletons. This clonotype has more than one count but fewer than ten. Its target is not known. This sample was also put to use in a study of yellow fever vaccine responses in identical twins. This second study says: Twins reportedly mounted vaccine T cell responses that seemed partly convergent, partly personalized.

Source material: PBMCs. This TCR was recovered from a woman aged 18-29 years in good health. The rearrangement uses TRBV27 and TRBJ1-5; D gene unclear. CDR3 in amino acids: CASSLPPNSWPNQPQHF. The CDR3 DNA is TGTGCCAGCAGTCTCCCTCCCAACAGCTGGCCAAATCAGCCCCAGCATTTT.